The entry that follows covers one T cell receptor beta chain sequence. This sample is part of a study of blood T cell repertoires in COVID-19. Turning to the study itself: The origin of the acute and convalescent COVID-19 samples was the United States, Italy and Spain.

TCRdb's table, derived via immunoSEQ multiplex PCR, lists solely in-frame clones and lacks some. Altogether 150,000 or so clones are present, about 86% being singletons, with the ten largest covering around 8.4%. Germline CDR1 LNHDA, CDR2 SQIVND (reference sequence). V was pared by 7 bases and J by 0 bases, with 12 bases between. The CDR3 loop spans 14 amino acids. Specimen: peripheral blood. V is TRBV19 and J is TRBJ1-1; a possible D gene is TRBD1 (5 bases). The clonotype was recovered from an older woman with acute or convalescent COVID-19. As DNA, the CDR3 is TGTGCCAGTATCGTGACAGCAGTGAACACTGAAGCTTTCTTT. Translated: CASIVTAVNTEAFF.